The present T cell receptor (beta chain) was sequenced within a study of T cell responses to AZD1222 COVID-19 vaccine (dated by TCRdb to 2020 to 2023). About the full investigation: A total of under 250 trial participants underwent TCR sequencing, of whom 200 to 220 had received two doses of AZD1222 and some 25 had received two doses of the MenACWY control vaccine. Trial participants were enrolled by age into 18-55, 56-69 and 70-plus year subgroups, with around 150, 28 and 57 TCR-sequenced participants respectively.

In light of the paper, this sample's time point label describes: about 28 days (+/-7) after the second vaccine dose. Because spike-specific TCR depth and breadth did not differ between the two schedules, AZD1222 recipients who got a second dose at roughly 4 weeks were pooled with those who got a second dose at roughly 12 weeks. Vaccinee samples came from UK trials COV001 and COV002, including a single-blind randomized controlled phase 2/3 trial of AZD1222 (ChAdOx1 nCoV-19) in healthy adults. For TCRbeta chain sequencing, PBMC samples from trial participants were taken at day 0 and at day 28 after the second dose. The CDR3 regions of human TCRbeta chains were analyzed by immunosequencing. For the original study's pipeline: TCRs in the repertoires were matched against a reference library of SARS-CoV-2-specific TCRs that had been generated with the MIRA antigen-specificity platform. Breadth was defined as the fraction of unique TCRs that were SARS-CoV-2-associated, and depth was defined as the fraction of total T cells that were SARS-CoV-2-associated. Each spike-specific TCR was assigned to its reactive spike region and to a CD4 or CD8 class using the MIRA data. Log10-transformed breadth and depth values were compared by one-way ANOVA with Sidak's multiple comparisons tests. In TCRdb, the immuneACCESS table is reduced to in-frame sequences with V and J assigned. These tables do not hold every clone; where another copy was compared, an unresolved V gene accounts for under half, and the others remain unexplained. The V and J calls and clone size come from that table; D and trimming were worked out from the DNA. The table for this sample lists about 84,000 clones; 80% to 90% of them were counted only once. The top ten hold about 12% of the sample.

Taken from cysteine to phenylalanine, the CDR3 has 15 residues. Only CDR3 DNA remains: 45 bases, in frame from the first base. Via the germline V gene (reference sequence), CDR1 is LNHNV and CDR2 YYDKDF. Clipping removes 2 bases from V and 4 bases from J, with 4 as the unmatched junction base count. Summary of the overall study and its limitations: Because no day 14 peak-response samples were available, the repertoires could be characterized only after the peak T cell response. Most participants were white British and females outnumbered males, and the authors suggested that clonal diversity may have been underestimated. Reportedly, close to half of the unique spike-specific TCRs recognized epitopes lying outside the regions that are mutated in the B.1.351 and B.1.1.7 variants. The 56-69-year group was small, and its depth increase did not reach significance, likely because of low power. Conclusions about previously exposed vaccinees were limited because only a handful of AZD1222 recipients were SARS-CoV-2 seropositive at baseline. The whole spike protein was spanned by vaccine-associated CD4 TCRs, and dominant responses were seen in regions 160-218 and 743-854. After two AZD1222 doses, spike-specific TCR breadth and depth were significantly higher than at day 0 and than in MenACWY recipients.

As to this clone: Its binding antigen is unknown. Qualities for individual bases were not recorded, and no much larger clone is one base off.

This clonotype was obtained from an adult who received the AZD1222 COVID-19 vaccine. Rearrangement joined TRBV15 to TRBJ1-5, and TRBD1 matches 8 of the central bases. The source was peripheral blood, collected 28 days after the second AZD1222 dose. At the DNA level, the sequence is TGTGCCACCAGCAGAAAGGACAGGGCGAATCAGCCCCAGCATTTT. This yields the protein CATSRKDRANQPQHF.